This T cell receptor (beta chain) is from a study of T cells in localized non-small cell lung cancer (TCRdb year 2020). Regarding the complete study: T cell repertoires of 236 early-stage NSCLC patients were analyzed, with tumors being compared against uninvolved tumor-adjacent lungs. The mean age of the NSCLC patients was around 65 years, with approximately 130 men and nearly 110 women. The cohort comprised roughly 220 treatment-naïve NSCLC patients with resected, localized lung tumors. The study at large found these results: Because multi-region sequencing of the tumors was not done, intratumor heterogeneity could not be ruled out. A median of around 57 of the top 100 tumor clones turned up in the paired uninvolved adjacent lung, and fewer than 35 of those clones also ranked among the top 100 of that same adjacent lung. The highest T cell clonality was observed in uninvolved tumor-adjacent lung, where clonality exceeded that of tumor, suggesting that antigenic responses were more focused in uninvolved tumor-adjacent lung. Because the study design was exploratory, TCR variables were selected using unadjusted p-values without false-discovery rate correction. Higher blood T cell density associated with longer overall survival, while higher adjacent-lung clonality associated with shorter survival.

V trim: 5 bases; J trim: 5 bases; unmatched bases: 5. CDR1 and CDR2 are read off the germline V gene as SGHTA and FQGTGA. Measured from the cysteine to the phenylalanine, the CDR3 is 13 residues long. Only the CDR3 region is kept as DNA, spanning 39 bases read in frame from base 1. At diagnosis, tumor, uninvolved tumor-adjacent lung and peripheral blood were collected and then preserved as a mix of FFPE and fresh-frozen material. For TCR repertoire profiling, blood samples were analyzed in the form of peripheral blood mononuclear cells. The immunoSEQ Assay was used to sequence TCR beta CDR3 regions from DNA. Turning to the authors' computational methods: To compute T cell density, TCR beta template counts were normalized to usable DNA, which was estimated by amplifying housekeeping genes. The preseqR package was used to estimate richness by extrapolating to 400,000 templates for PBMC samples and to 120,000 templates for tissue samples. Clonality was calculated as one minus Pielou's evenness. To identify tissue-enriched TCRs, differential abundance testing was run on productive amino-acid clonotypes with a minimum total count of 5 and an alpha of 0.1. The Jaccard Index and the Morisita Overlap Index were used to measure repertoire overlap between compartments. GLIPH grouped TCR beta CDR3s together with public tetramer-defined viral CDR3s, and a viral motif had to include at least three viral sequences and show V-gene enrichment. TCRdb's version of the immuneACCESS table is confined to in-frame rearrangements and falls short of the full clone set. An unresolved V gene accounts for under half of the shortfall where checked; the remainder is of unknown origin. V, J and clone size are taken as reported in that table, and D and trimming were inferred from the DNA itself. Counted in this sample were tens of thousands of clones; roughly 81% of them appeared once. The ten largest account for 13% of the sample.

The table lists this clone with a count of one. No cognate antigen has been identified for it. The sample holds no much larger clone one base away, and base qualities are not on file. Material: peripheral blood, obtained before any cancer treatment. Rearrangement joined TRBV7-3 to TRBJ2-5, with 7 bases aligning to TRBD1. The TCR was taken from a female donor older than 55 with stage I lung adenocarcinoma. The sequenced DNA is TGTGCCAGCAGCATGGGACAGTCGGAGACCCAGTACTTC. Its amino acids are CASSMGQSETQYF.